This T cell receptor (beta chain) comes out of a study of chemoradiotherapy in HPV16-positive cancers. Broader study findings: Candidate HPV-specific clones and E7-related TCR motifs grew in tumor during treatment. Better recurrence-free survival went with HPV-responsive T-cell expansion in HPV16-positive patients.

Remarks on this clone: Antigen unknown.

This CDR3 contains 14 residues. Trimming cost V 0 bases and J 2 bases, with 5 bases left between them. From germline, CDR1 is MNHEY and CDR2 SVGAGI. The assay was immunoSEQ multiplex PCR, and TCRdb's table has in-frame clones only and misses some. The sample lists a few hundred clones, roughly nine tenths occurring once. The chain has TRBV6-5 and TRBJ1-5; D not certain. This clonotype was sampled from a human donor with HPV-associated anogenital cancer. Specimen: tumor tissue, collected from a patient who underwent chemoradiotherapy. In DNA, the CDR3 is TGTGCCAGCAGTTACTCGAATGGCAATCAGCCCCAGCATTTT. The encoded protein is CASSYSNGNQPQHF.